Listed below are T cell receptor beta chains from one sample, sequenced in a study of cytomegalovirus exposure and HLA in healthy donors. The repertoire was sequenced with immunoSEQ multiplex PCR; TCRdb's copy has only in-frame clones and lacks some. This table has over 100,000 clones, approximately 70% appearing once. The material sequenced was PBMCs. The receptors come from a man aged 25 to 40 in good health and CMV-seropositive. The CDR3 runs from the conserved cysteine through the conserved F or W. The D gene is left open where the match is weak. Where a row states a size, it is once, few, many or the class of an expanded clone; other rows omit it.

. TRBD1 TRBJ2-4 TRBV6-1 CASSDEGAGNNIQYF TGTGCCAGCAGTGACGAGGGGGCAGGGAATAACATTCAGTACTTC
. . TRBJ2-3 TRBV27 CASSLWASTDTQYF TGTGCCAGCAGTTTATGGGCCAGCACAGATACGCAGTATTTT
. TRBD1 TRBJ1-4 TRBV19 CASSLRQGLTNEKLFF TGTGCCAGTAGTCTTCGACAGGGGCTAACTAATGAAAAACTGTTTTTT
. . TRBJ1-3 TRBV7-2 CASSFDSFSSGNTIYF TGTGCCAGCAGCTTCGACAGTTTCTCCTCTGGAAACACCATATATTTT
. TRBD2 TRBJ2-1 TRBV4-1 CASSQDMGTSGGVDNEQFF TGCGCCAGCAGCCAAGATATGGGGACTAGCGGGGGGGTCGACAATGAGCAGTTCTTC
few . TRBJ2-5 TRBV18 CASSPRPGIQETQYF TGTGCCAGCTCACCACGACCAGGGATCCAAGAGACCCAGTACTTC
. TRBD2 TRBJ2-2 TRBV4-2 CASSRLAEDTGELFF TGTGCCAGCAGCCGACTAGCGGAGGACACCGGGGAGCTGTTTTTT
. TRBD1 TRBJ2-2 TRBV5-6 CASSYEFRGLYTGELFF TGTGCCAGCAGCTACGAATTTAGGGGGCTTTACACCGGGGAGCTGTTTTTT
. . TRBJ1-6 TRBV7-9 CSSSSDSSRGSPLHF TGTTCCAGCAGCTCGGACAGCTCGCGTGGTTCACCCCTCCACTTT
. TRBD2 TRBJ2-1 TRBV5-1 CASSLEPGRLAGDSGNNEQFF TGCGCCAGCAGCTTGGAGCCTGGTCGCCTAGCGGGGGACTCCGGGAACAATGAGCAGTTCTTC
. . TRBJ2-7 TRBV30 CAWRYWGRDAYEQYF TGTGCCTGGAGATATTGGGGCAGGGATGCCTACGAGCAGTACTTC
. . TRBJ2-4 TRBV7-2 CASSLALASPKNIQYF TGTGCCAGCAGCTTAGCTCTAGCGTCTCCCAAAAACATTCAGTACTTC
. TRBD1 TRBJ1-2 TRBV6-6 CASRKSGGANYGYTF TGTGCCAGCAGGAAATCAGGGGGCGCCAACTATGGCTACACCTTC
. TRBD1 TRBJ1-1 TRBV5-1 CASSAQGAEAFF TGCGCCAGCAGCGCACAGGGGGCTGAAGCTTTCTTT
. TRBD2 TRBJ2-1 TRBV9 CASSLSGTRGNEQFF TGTGCCAGCAGCTTAAGCGGGACTCGGGGGAATGAGCAGTTCTTC
. . TRBJ2-2 TRBV5-1 CASSLELSGELFF TGCGCCAGCAGCTTGGAACTATCCGGGGAGCTGTTTTTT
. . TRBJ1-1 TRBV6-5 CASSFYQGGTEAFF TGTGCCAGCAGTTTCTACCAAGGGGGTACTGAAGCTTTCTTT
. TRBD1 TRBJ1-4 TRBV9 CASSPERDRVPWSEKLFF TGTGCCAGCAGCCCGGAACGGGACAGGGTCCCATGGAGTGAAAAACTGTTTTTT
. . TRBJ1-2 TRBV18 CASSPRRDYGYTF TGTGCCAGCTCACCGAGGAGAGACTATGGCTACACCTTC
. TRBD1 TRBJ2-5 TRBV19 CASSTGTGGGETQYF TGTGCCAGTAGTACCGGGACAGGGGGCGGAGAGACCCAGTACTTC
. . TRBJ2-7 TRBV9 CASSVAPDSYYEQYF TGTGCCAGCAGCGTCGCCCCGGACAGTTACTACGAGCAGTACTTC
. TRBD1 TRBJ2-1 TRBV4-2 CASSHEGASSYNEQFF TGTGCCAGCAGCCACGAGGGGGCTAGCTCCTACAATGAGCAGTTCTTC
. TRBD1 TRBJ1-2 TRBV2 CASLVPGGNYGYTF TGTGCCAGTCTAGTCCCAGGGGGTAACTATGGCTACACCTTC
. . TRBJ1-1 TRBV6-4 CASRAEENTEAFF TGTGCCAGCAGGGCCGAGGAGAACACTGAAGCTTTCTTT
once . TRBJ2-5 TRBV4-2 CASSQDLTIAKTQYF TGTGCCAGCAGCCAAGATCTTACTATTGCGAAGACCCAGTACTTC
. TRBD2 TRBJ2-1 TRBV2 CASGSGGAIDEQFF TGTGCCAGCGGAAGCGGGGGGGCCATCGATGAGCAGTTCTTC
once TRBD1 TRBJ2-3 TRBV18 CASSLHRIGTGLTDTQYF TGTGCCAGCTCACTACACCGGATCGGGACAGGGCTCACAGATACGCAGTATTTT
. . TRBJ2-1 TRBV27 CASSFAGEGEQFF TGTGCCAGCAGTTTCGCAGGGGAGGGTGAGCAGTTCTTC
. . TRBJ2-1 TRBV30 CAWTPPRGRTGSYNEQFF TGTGCCTGGACCCCTCCGCGTGGGAGGACTGGGTCCTACAATGAGCAGTTCTTC
. . TRBJ2-2 TRBV11-2 CASTLGAGELFF TGTGCCAGCACTCTGGGAGCCGGGGAGCTGTTTTTT
. . TRBJ2-5 TRBV19 CASTIFLGAAETQYF TGTGCCAGTACCATTTTCCTAGGGGCAGCAGAGACCCAGTACTTC
. TRBD2 TRBJ2-3 TRBV6-4 CASSLAGGTDTQYF TGTGCCAGCAGTCTCGCGGGGGGCACAGATACGCAGTATTTT
. . TRBJ1-1 TRBV5-1 CASSSGGQRNTEAFF TGCGCCAGCAGTTCGGGAGGGCAGAGGAACACTGAAGCTTTCTTT
. . TRBJ1-2 TRBV30 CAWRSRNGYTF TGTGCCTGGAGAAGCCGAAACGGCTACACCTTC
many TRBD1 TRBJ1-1 TRBV2 CASRELGTGFTEAFF TGTGCCAGCAGGGAATTAGGGACAGGGTTCACTGAAGCTTTCTTT
. . TRBJ1-1 TRBV5-1 CASTGTRTEAFF TGCGCCAGTACCGGGACAAGGACTGAAGCTTTCTTT
. . TRBJ2-1 TRBV28 CASSSDLYSYNEQFF TGTGCCAGCAGTTCTGACTTGTACTCCTACAATGAGCAGTTCTTC
. TRBD1 TRBJ1-1 TRBV9 CASSVAPRDRGPTEAFF TGTGCCAGCAGCGTAGCCCCCAGGGACAGGGGGCCAACTGAAGCTTTCTTT
. . TRBJ1-1 TRBV19 CASSMTRKTEAFF TGTGCCAGTAGTATGACTCGAAAGACTGAAGCTTTCTTT
. TRBD2 TRBJ2-1 TRBV5-1 CASSSEGLAGGQGSYNEQFF TGCGCCAGCAGCTCAGAAGGACTAGCGGGGGGGCAAGGTTCCTACAATGAGCAGTTCTTC
. TRBD2 TRBJ2-5 TRBV5-4 CASSLLDQGGETQYF TGTGCCAGCAGCTTGTTAGACCAGGGAGGGGAGACCCAGTACTTC
. TRBD2 TRBJ2-3 TRBV7-9 CASSFGLEQYF TGTGCCAGCAGCTTTGGACTAGAGCAGTATTTT
. TRBD1 TRBJ2-1 TRBV4-1 CASSQDRTGLSYNEQFF TGCGCCAGCAGCCAAGATAGGACAGGGCTCTCCTACAATGAGCAGTTCTTC
. . TRBJ2-3 TRBV5-1 CASSLDLTDTQYF TGCGCCAGCAGCTTGGACCTAACAGATACGCAGTATTTT
. . TRBJ1-2 TRBV18 CASSRGENYGYTF TGTGCCAGCTCACGAGGTGAAAACTATGGCTACACCTTC
. TRBD2 TRBJ2-5 TRBV5-1 CASSPGGQREYPRRETQYF TGCGCCAGCAGCCCGGGGGGCCAGCGGGAGTACCCCCGCCGGGAGACCCAGTACTTC
. TRBD2 TRBJ2-2 TRBV15 CATSRDRLATNTGELFF TGTGCCACCAGCAGAGATCGACTAGCGACGAACACCGGGGAGCTGTTTTTT
few . TRBJ2-7 TRBV19 CASTGRESSYEQYF TGTGCCAGTACGGGAAGGGAATCCTCCTACGAGCAGTACTTC
. . TRBJ2-2 TRBV9 CASSANTGELFF TGTGCCAGCAGCGCTAACACCGGGGAGCTGTTTTTT